Described below is a single T cell receptor beta chain sequence and its context. This clonotype was picked up many times. Its target antigen remains unknown. It has no much larger one-base neighbor in the sample; base qualities were not kept. The library was made by PCR. TCRdb names Illumina HiSeq 2500 as the instrument used. To normalize quantification of the TCRbeta repertoire, the TCR libraries were built with molecular barcoding that relied on unique molecular identifiers. The raw public reads went through TCRdb reprocessing: fastp at Q25, MiXCR clone calling, in-frame beta chains kept. Under each unique CDR3 protein, matching rows form one entry showing the most common genes and DNA. This sample has under 750,000 distinct CDR3 sequences in its table, and 23% of those were observed once. The ten largest clones take up 11% to 15% of the sample. These data belong to a study of T-cell reconstitution after alpha-beta-depleted transplantation in children listed by TCRdb under 2016. Regarding the study in general: Using TCR repertoire profiling, the study followed T-cell immune reconstitution in a quantitative way in children after TCRalphabeta/CD19-depleted allogeneic hematopoietic cell transplantation.

Explained via the paper, the treatment or condition label denotes: allogeneic hematopoietic cell transplantation with graft depleted of TCRalphabeta T cells and CD19 B cells. TCRalphabeta/CD19-depleted allogeneic hematopoietic cell grafts were given to the transplant recipients, all of whom were children. The paper's findings and limits, for the study overall: Apparently early alphabetaT-cell count recovery about two months after transplant reportedly relied on only several hundred rapidly expanded clones derived from non-depleted graft cells. The frequencies of hyperexpanded clones fell over the following months, and after one year, T-cell counts and TCRbeta diversity were mostly attributed to newly produced T cells. In some patients, the high TCRbeta diversity seen at day 60 was put down to recipient T cells and intrathymic progenitors that had survived conditioning.

V sheds 5 bases and J sheds 7 bases, leaving 11 bases between their ends. The germline V gene (reference sequence) sets CDR1 to DFQATT and CDR2 to SNEGSKA. From cysteine to phenylalanine, the CDR3 is 12 amino acids long. This entry keeps only the CDR3 DNA: 36 bases, framed from base 1. This sequence uses TRBV20-1 and TRBJ1-4; no D gene can be assigned with confidence. This receptor was taken from a boy less than two years old who had a stem cell transplant for acute myeloid leukemia, so the T cells may come from the graft donor. The source was PBMCs, mostly from graft donor cells, collected 360 days after TCRalphabeta/CD19-depleted stem cell transplant. The CDR3 here reads CSAFPPGEKLFF. The bases read TGCAGTGCTTTCCCCCCCGGTGAAAAACTGTTTTTT.